Listed below are T cell receptor beta chains from one sample, sequenced in a study of OX40 agonist ivuxolimab in advanced cancers. Repertoires were generated with immunoSEQ multiplex PCR, while TCRdb's copy carries only in-frame clones and drops some. The profile shows about 38,000 clones, 70% to 85% of them singletons. The source was CD4+ or CD8+ T cells sorted from blood, collected in a trial of the OX40 agonist ivuxolimab. The receptors come from an adult with an advanced solid tumor such as melanoma, head and neck, liver or kidney cancer. CDR3s include the opening cysteine and the closing phenylalanine or tryptophan. D genes are given only for firm matches. Clone size is given for some rows only: seen once, a few or many times, or a class if the clone is expanded.

>TRBD1|TRBV6-4|-|TRBJ1-5
CASSGPDRGDQPQHF
TGTGCCAGCAGTGGCCCTGACAGGGGCGATCAGCCCCAGCATTTT
>TRBD1|TRBV5-1|-|TRBJ1-2
CASSLSGGFGYTF
TGCGCCAGCAGCTTGTCAGGGGGTTTTGGCTACACCTTC
>TRBD1|TRBV5-1|-|TRBJ1-1
CASRQGLNTEAFF
TGCGCCAGCAGACAGGGGTTGAACACTGAAGCTTTCTTT
>-|TRBV1|-|TRBJ1-5
CTSSQDLTGVSTDDQPQHF
TGCACCAGCAGCCAAGATCTTACAGGGGTCTCTACCGACGATCAGCCCCAGCATTTT
>TRBD2|TRBV7-3|once|TRBJ2-1
CASSLKVGLAQSKQFF
TGTGCCAGCAGCTTAAAAGTTGGACTAGCGCAATCTAAGCAGTTCTTC
>-|TRBV2|-|TRBJ2-5
CARGGPLSGETQYF
TGTGCCAGGGGGGGACCTCTTAGTGGGGAGACCCAGTACTTC
>TRBD1|TRBV9|-|TRBJ2-3
CASSDRDRETDTQYF
TGTGCCAGCAGCGACCGGGACAGGGAGACAGATACGCAGTATTTT
>-|TRBV18|-|TRBJ2-7
CASSPPAGYEQYF
TGTGCCAGCTCACCACCCGCGGGCTACGAGCAGTACTTC
>TRBD2|TRBV7-9|-|TRBJ2-1
CASSFRASGNNEQFF
TGTGCCAGCAGCTTTAGGGCTAGCGGAAACAATGAGCAGTTCTTC
>-|TRBV5-1|-|TRBJ2-2
CASSLASLGGTGELFF
TGCGCCAGCAGCTTGGCCAGCCTGGGGGGCACCGGGGAGCTGTTTTTT
>-|TRBV5-6|-|TRBJ2-5
CASSLGQGETQYF
TGTGCCAGCAGCTTGGGGCAGGGGGAGACCCAGTACTTC
>TRBD1|TRBV10-3|-|TRBJ1-5
CAISESGTGVTVQPQHF
TGTGCCATCAGTGAGTCGGGGACAGGGGTAACGGTGCAGCCCCAGCATTTT
>-|TRBV18|-|TRBJ1-4
CASSPLDGTNEKLFF
TGTGCCAGCTCCCCCTTGGACGGAACTAATGAAAAACTGTTTTTT
>-|TRBV7-2|-|TRBJ1-3
CASSLAEAGAGNTIYF
TGTGCCAGCAGCTTAGCGGAAGCTGGGGCTGGAAACACCATATATTTT
>-|TRBV6-5|-|TRBJ1-6
CASSSKGGNSPLHF
TGTGCCAGCAGTTCAAAGGGTGGGAATTCACCCCTCCACTTT
>TRBD1|TRBV11-2|-|TRBJ1-4
CASSDRVNEKLFF
TGTGCCAGCTCGGACAGGGTGAATGAAAAACTGTTTTTT
>-|TRBV29-1|-|TRBJ2-7
CSAETDYEQYF
TGCAGCGCTGAAACCGACTACGAGCAGTACTTC
>TRBD1|TRBV28|-|TRBJ1-5
CASRRQGRASQPQHF
TGTGCCAGCAGGCGACAGGGGAGGGCGAGTCAGCCCCAGCATTTT
>-|TRBV10-1|-|TRBJ2-7
CASSSGAYEQYF
TGCGCCAGCAGCTCAGGAGCTTACGAGCAGTACTTC
>-|TRBV28|-|TRBJ1-2
CASTSTDSTHTF
TGTGCCAGCACCTCCACAGACAGTACCCACACCTTC
>-|TRBV19|-|TRBJ2-1
CASSNRNNEQFF
TGTGCCAGTAGTAACAGAAACAATGAGCAGTTCTTC
>-|TRBV28|-|TRBJ1-2
CASSLSQNRGLWRGYTF
TGTGCCAGCAGTTTATCCCAGAACCGGGGCCTCTGGAGAGGCTACACCTTC